This T cell receptor (beta chain) was captured by sequencing in a study of technical replicates of blood from a handful of donors. The data were produced by immunoSEQ multiplex PCR, yet TCRdb's version contains in-frame clones alone and is incomplete. The repertoire holds tens of thousands of clones, with around 94% as singletons. Germline V gene sequence: CDR1 MNHEY, CDR2 SVGAGI. The CDR3 runs 16 residues. Trimming at V came to 4 bases and at J to 2 bases, leaving 5 bases not matched to a gene. This chain connects TRBV6-5 to TRBJ2-6, with 7 nucleotides matching TRBD1. Sequencing input: T cells isolated from PBMCs. This clonotype was sampled from a human donor in good health. DNA for the CDR3: TGTGCCAGCAGTTTCGACAGGGCGACTGGGGCCAACGTCCTGACTTTC. Amino acids: CASSFDRATGANVLTF.